A single sample gave rise to the 11 T cell receptor beta chains below, sequenced in a study of T cell changes during pregnancy in multiple sclerosis. Measured with immunoSEQ multiplex PCR; TCRdb has only the in-frame clones, and not every one. The sample lists approximately 30,000 clones, about 88% occurring once. The specimen was CD8+ T cells from peripheral blood mononuclear cells, collected in the second trimester of pregnancy. Every receptor here comes from a female donor with multiple sclerosis, enrolled in a pregnancy study.

The chain combines TRBV4-3 with TRBJ2-2; 9 nucleotides align to TRBD2. The CDR3 contains 18 residues. V trimming: 4 bases; J trimming: 4 bases; junction bases outside the gene matches: 13. In germline, CDR1 is LGHNA, CDR2 YSLEER. The CDR3 DNA reads as TGCGCCAGCAGCCTGCAGGTTCGCGGGGGGGCCCCCACCGGGGAGCTGTTTTTT. Protein product: CASSLQVRGGAPTGELFF.

This clone came up a few times. The CDR3 DNA follows: TGTGCCAGCAGCCCACAGGGGCCTGGAGGGGAAGAGACCCAGTACTTC. Protein product: CASSPQGPGGEETQYF. The chain is built from TRBV4-2 and TRBJ2-5; a weak D match, TRBD1 (7 bases). The CDR3 sequence is 16 residues long. Germline V gene lookup returns CDR1 LGHNA and CDR2 YNFKEQ. The V and J ends lost 4 bases and 3 bases respectively, with 18 bases between them.

The V and J genes are TRBV13 and TRBJ2-7; 9 bases match TRBD2. This CDR3 has 13 residues. V lost 10 bases to trimming and J lost 5 bases; unmatched junction nucleotides: 9. The V gene's germline CDR1 is PRHDT and CDR2 FYEKMQ (reference sequence). The CDR3 coding sequence is TGTGCCACCTCAGAGCTAGCGGGGCACGAGCAGTACTTC. It specifies CATSELAGHEQYF. Complete variable domain (other parts from reference TRBV13 and TRBJ2-7): AAGVIQSPRHLIKEKRETATLKCYPIPRHDTVYWYQQGPGQDPQFLISFYEKMQSDKGSIPDRFSAQQFSDYHSELNMSSLELGDSALYFCATSELAGHEQYFGPGTRLTVT.

The chain combines TRBV6-1 with TRBJ1-2; 7 bases align to TRBD1. Germline V CDR1 and CDR2: MNHNS, SASEGT. The CDR3 consists of 11 residues. V dropped 6 bases and J dropped 7; count of bases not matched to a gene: 2. The CDR3 loop is CASRRQGGYTF. The CDR3 coding sequence is TGTGCCAGCAGGCGACAGGGTGGCTACACCTTC.

The rearrangement links TRBV28 to TRBJ1-1, with a tentative D call TRBD1 (6 bases). Germline V gives CDR1 MDHEN, CDR2 SYDVKM. The V and J ends lost 5 bases and 2 bases respectively, with 9 bases between them. There are 13 residues in the CDR3. The CDR3 loop is CASSLRGNTEAFF. The CDR3 DNA reads TGTGCCAGCAGTCTCAGGGGAAACACTGAAGCTTTCTTT.

By share, this clone counts as medium-sized. The chain employs TRBV27 and TRBJ2-7; D is ambiguous. Germline V CDR1 and CDR2: MNHEY, SMNVEV (reference sequence). The CDR3 is made up of 14 amino acids. The V gene lost 3 bases and the J gene lost 4 bases, with 13 bases spanning the gap. The CDR3 nucleotides are TGTGCCAGCAGTTTGAATCCGCTGCTATACGAGCAGTACTTC. Translated, it gives CASSLNPLLYEQYF.

The chain combines TRBV5-4 with TRBJ2-5; TRBD1 is a possible D gene (5 bases). With the DNA end fitting TRBJ2-7 better, the J assignment may be wrong. The CDR3 runs to 11 residues. Germline CDR1 is SGHNT and CDR2 is YYREEE (reference sequence). The CDR3 protein is CASSLRGEQYF. For the CDR3, the DNA is TGTGCCAGCAGCTTAAGGGGCGAGCAGTACTTC.

The chain joins TRBV11-2 to TRBJ1-3; D possibly corresponds to TRBD1 (6 bases). Trimming removed 4 bases from V and 4 bases from J, with 14 bases in between. The CDR3 runs to 15 residues. Germline CDR1 reads SGHAT; CDR2 reads FQNNGV. The CDR3 protein is CASSSQGSSGNTIYF. The CDR3 nucleotides read TGTGCCAGCAGCTCACAGGGTTCTTCAGGAAACACCATATATTTT.

Worth noting for this clone: Other DNA sequences from this sample encode an identical CDR3 as well. V and J are TRBV4-2 and TRBJ2-7; D is perhaps TRBD2 (6 bases). The V and J ends lost 1 base and 5 bases respectively, with 6 bases between them. Per the germline V gene, CDR1 is LGHNA and CDR2 is YNFKEQ. There are 12 residues in the CDR3. DNA of the CDR3: TGTGCCAGCAGCCAAGGGGGGGACGAGCAGTACTTC. The encoded protein is CASSQGGDEQYF.

This chain links TRBV10-3 with TRBJ2-1; 7 bases fit TRBD2. The CDR3 spans 14 residues. Trimming cost V 9 bases and J 2 bases; bases outside gene matches: 7. In germline, CDR1 is ENHRY, CDR2 SYGVKD. CDR3 nucleotide sequence: TGTGCCATTTGTCAGAGCGGGGCCTACAATGAGCAGTTCTTC. This translates into CAICQSGAYNEQFF.

The J gene is TRBJ2-2, the V gene TRBV27; D possibly corresponds to TRBD1 (6 bases). The CDR3 spans 14 residues. Trimming took 1 base from V and 4 from J, leaving 7 bases between them. In germline, CDR1 is MNHEY, CDR2 SMNVEV (reference sequence). The CDR3 bases are TGTGCCAGCAGTTTATTACAGGGCACCGGGGAGCTGTTTTTT. Encoded protein: CASSLLQGTGELFF.